The 5 T cell receptor beta chains in this list originate from one sample, sequenced in a study of blood T cell repertoires in COVID-19. Produced via immunoSEQ multiplex PCR; TCRdb's table is partial and in-frame only. The repertoire holds 200,000 or so clones, nearly 90% seen once, with 10% to 13% in the top ten. Sequencing was carried out using PBMCs or T cells enriched from blood (not recorded which). Receptor source: a man aged 25-45 years who had recovered from COVID-19.

J is TRBJ1-2 and V is TRBV2; TRBD1 agrees at 8 bases. There are 14 residues in the CDR3. Germline V gene sequence: CDR1 SNHLY, CDR2 FYNNEI. J gave up 4 bases and V 0 bases, and 1 base lay outside the gene matches. CDR3 bases: TGTGCCAGCAGTGAAGCTGGACAGGGCTATGGCTACACCTTC. Residues: CASSEAGQGYGYTF.

V and J are TRBV10-3 and TRBJ2-1; 10 nucleotides agree with TRBD2. After removal of 11 bases from V and 2 bases from J, the junction contained 12 bases not matched to a gene. Germline V gene sequence: CDR1 ENHRY, CDR2 SYGVKD. This CDR3 spans 16 amino acids. The CDR3 region is CASFSASGSPYNEQFF. As DNA, the CDR3 is TGTGCCTCCTTCTCGGCTAGCGGGAGTCCCTACAATGAGCAGTTCTTC.

This clone has only a few counts. The chain links TRBV19 to TRBJ2-5, with D perhaps matching TRBD1 (6 bases). This CDR3 has 14 residues. V lost 6 bases to trimming and J lost 2 bases, with 13 bases between them. CDR1 is LNHDA, CDR2 SQIVND, per germline (reference sequence). The CDR3 loop reads CASRRQDRQETQYF. The CDR3 nucleotides read TGTGCCAGTAGAAGACAGGACCGGCAAGAGACCCAGTACTTC.

The chain links TRBV18 to TRBJ1-1, with D possibly matching TRBD1 (5 bases). V was cut by 0 bases and J by 0 bases, with 14 bases left in between. The CDR3 spans 17 residues. Per the germline V gene, CDR1 is KGHSH and CDR2 is LQKENI. CDR3 loop: CASSPPEDRGVNTEAFF. For the CDR3, the DNA is TGTGCCAGCTCACCACCCGAAGACCGGGGGGTGAACACTGAAGCTTTCTTT.

This clone has just a few counts. The genes are TRBV19 and TRBJ1-1, with 9 bases aligning to TRBD1. The CDR3 has 14 residues. V lost 5 bases, J lost 5 bases, and 6 bases stayed unmatched. Germline V lookup: CDR1 LNHDA, CDR2 SQIVND (reference sequence). The CDR3 region has the DNA TGTGCCAGTAGTCGGGACAGGGCACTTACTGAAGCTTTCTTT. It specifies CASSRDRALTEAFF.